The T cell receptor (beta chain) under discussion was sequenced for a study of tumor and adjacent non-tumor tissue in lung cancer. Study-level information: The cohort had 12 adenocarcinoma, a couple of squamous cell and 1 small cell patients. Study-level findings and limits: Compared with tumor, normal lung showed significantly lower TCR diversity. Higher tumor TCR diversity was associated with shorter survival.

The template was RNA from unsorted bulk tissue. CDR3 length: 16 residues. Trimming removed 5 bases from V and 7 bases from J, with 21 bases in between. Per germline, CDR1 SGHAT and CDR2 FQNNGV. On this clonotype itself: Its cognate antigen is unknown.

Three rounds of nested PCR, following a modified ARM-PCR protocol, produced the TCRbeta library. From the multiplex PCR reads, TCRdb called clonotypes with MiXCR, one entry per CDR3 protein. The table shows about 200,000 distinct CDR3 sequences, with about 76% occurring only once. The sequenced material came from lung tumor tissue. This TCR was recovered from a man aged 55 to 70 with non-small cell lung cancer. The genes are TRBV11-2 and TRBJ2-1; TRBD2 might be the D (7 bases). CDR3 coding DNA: TGTGCCAGCAGCCTAGTGGGGGGGCCTGCTGTAAATGAGCAGTTCTTC. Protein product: CASSLVGGPAVNEQFF.